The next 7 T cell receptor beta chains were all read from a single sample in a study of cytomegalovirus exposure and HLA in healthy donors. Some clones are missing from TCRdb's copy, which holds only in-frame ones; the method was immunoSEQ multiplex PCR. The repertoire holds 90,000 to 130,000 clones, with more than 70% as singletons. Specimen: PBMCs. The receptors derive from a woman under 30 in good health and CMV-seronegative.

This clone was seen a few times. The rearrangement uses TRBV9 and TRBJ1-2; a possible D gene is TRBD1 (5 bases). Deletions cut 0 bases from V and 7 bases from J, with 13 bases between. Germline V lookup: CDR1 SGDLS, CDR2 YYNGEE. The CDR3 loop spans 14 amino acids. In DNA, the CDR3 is TGTGCCAGCAGCGTAGAGGCAGGGCGAAGTGGCTACACCTTC. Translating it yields CASSVEAGRSGYTF.

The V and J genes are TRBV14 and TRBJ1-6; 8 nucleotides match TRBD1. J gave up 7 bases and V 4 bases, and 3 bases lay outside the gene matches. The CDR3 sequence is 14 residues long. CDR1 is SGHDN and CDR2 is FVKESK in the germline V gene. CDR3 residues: CASSRTGLNSPLHF. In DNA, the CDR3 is TGTGCCAGCAGCCGGACAGGGCTGAATTCACCCCTCCACTTT.

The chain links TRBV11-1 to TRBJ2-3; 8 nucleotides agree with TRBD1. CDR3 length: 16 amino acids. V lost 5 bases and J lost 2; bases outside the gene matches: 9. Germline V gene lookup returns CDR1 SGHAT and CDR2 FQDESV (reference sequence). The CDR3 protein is CASSRHDRGNTDTQYF. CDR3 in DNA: TGTGCCAGCAGCCGCCATGACAGGGGCAACACAGATACGCAGTATTTT. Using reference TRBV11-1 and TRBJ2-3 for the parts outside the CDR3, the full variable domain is EAEVAQSPRYKITEKSQAVAFWCDPISGHATLYWYRQILGQGPELLVQFQDESVVDDSQLPKDRFSAERLKGVDSTLKIQPAELGDSAMYLCASSRHDRGNTDTQYFGPGTRLTVL.

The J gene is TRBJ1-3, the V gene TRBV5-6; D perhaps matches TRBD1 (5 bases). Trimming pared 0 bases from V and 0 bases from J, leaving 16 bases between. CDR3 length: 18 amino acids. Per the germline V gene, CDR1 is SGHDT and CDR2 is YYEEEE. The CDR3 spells CASSLAGKGLFSGNTIYF. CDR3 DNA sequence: TGTGCCAGCAGCTTGGCGGGAAAGGGACTGTTCTCTGGAAACACCATATATTTT.

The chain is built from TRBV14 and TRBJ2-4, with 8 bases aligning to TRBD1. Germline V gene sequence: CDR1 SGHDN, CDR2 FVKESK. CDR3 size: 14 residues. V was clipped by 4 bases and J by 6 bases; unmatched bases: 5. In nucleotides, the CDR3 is TGTGCCAGCAGCCCTCCGGGACAGGCAAACATTCAGTACTTC. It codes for CASSPPGQANIQYF.

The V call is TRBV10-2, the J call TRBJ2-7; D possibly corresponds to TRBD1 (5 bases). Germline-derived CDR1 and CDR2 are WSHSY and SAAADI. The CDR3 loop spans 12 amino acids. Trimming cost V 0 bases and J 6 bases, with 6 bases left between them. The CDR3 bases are TGCGCCAGCAGTGAGTCGGGGCGCGAGCAGTACTTC. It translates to CASSESGREQYF.

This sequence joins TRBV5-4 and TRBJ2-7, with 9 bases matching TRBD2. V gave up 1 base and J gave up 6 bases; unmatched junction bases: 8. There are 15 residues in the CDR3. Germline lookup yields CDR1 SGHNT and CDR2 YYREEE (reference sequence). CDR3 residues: CASSLRSGRPTEQYF. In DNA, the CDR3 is TGTGCCAGCAGCTTGCGCAGCGGGAGGCCCACCGAGCAGTACTTC.